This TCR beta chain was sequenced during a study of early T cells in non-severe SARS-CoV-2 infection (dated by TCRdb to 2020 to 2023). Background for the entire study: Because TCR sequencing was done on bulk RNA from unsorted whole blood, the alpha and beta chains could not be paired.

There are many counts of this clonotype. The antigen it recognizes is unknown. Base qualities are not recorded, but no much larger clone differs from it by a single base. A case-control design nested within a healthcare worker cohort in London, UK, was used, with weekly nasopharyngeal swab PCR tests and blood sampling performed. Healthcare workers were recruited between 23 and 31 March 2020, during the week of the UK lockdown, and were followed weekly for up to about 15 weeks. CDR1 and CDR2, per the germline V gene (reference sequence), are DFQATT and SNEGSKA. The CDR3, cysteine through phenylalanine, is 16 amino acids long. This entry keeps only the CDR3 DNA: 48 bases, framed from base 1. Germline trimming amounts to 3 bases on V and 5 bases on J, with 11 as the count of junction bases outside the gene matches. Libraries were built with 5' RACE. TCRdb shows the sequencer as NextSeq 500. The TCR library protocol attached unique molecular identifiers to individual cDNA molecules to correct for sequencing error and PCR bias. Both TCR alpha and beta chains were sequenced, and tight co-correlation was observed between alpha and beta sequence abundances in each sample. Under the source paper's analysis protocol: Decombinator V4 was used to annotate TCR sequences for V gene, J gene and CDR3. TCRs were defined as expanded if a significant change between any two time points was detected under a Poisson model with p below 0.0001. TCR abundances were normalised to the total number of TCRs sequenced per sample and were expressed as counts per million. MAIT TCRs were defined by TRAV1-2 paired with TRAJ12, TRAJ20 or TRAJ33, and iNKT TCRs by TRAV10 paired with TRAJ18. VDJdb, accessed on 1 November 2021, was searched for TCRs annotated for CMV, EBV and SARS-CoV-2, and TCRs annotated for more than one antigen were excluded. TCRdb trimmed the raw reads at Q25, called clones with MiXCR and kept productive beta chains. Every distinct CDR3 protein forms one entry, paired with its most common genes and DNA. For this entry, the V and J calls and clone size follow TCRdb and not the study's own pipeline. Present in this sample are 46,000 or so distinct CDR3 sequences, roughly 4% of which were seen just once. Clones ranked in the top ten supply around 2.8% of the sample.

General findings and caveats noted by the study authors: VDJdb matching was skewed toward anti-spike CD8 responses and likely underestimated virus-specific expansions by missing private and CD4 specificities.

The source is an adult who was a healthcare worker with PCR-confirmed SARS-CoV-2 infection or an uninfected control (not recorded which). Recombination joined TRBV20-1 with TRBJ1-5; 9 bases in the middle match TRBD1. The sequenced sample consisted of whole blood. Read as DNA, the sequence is TGCAGTGCTAGTGACCTTGCGGGACAGGGCTATCAGCCCCAGCATTTT. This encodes CSASDLAGQGYQPQHF.